One T cell receptor (beta chain) is described in this entry. Antigen specificity is unknown. The data were taken from a study of brain T cells in children with intractable seizures. The time point is: blood from clinic visit 5 months post-surgery; TSC patient then seizure free. Sequencing was limited to surgery cases with top T cell transcript signatures in brain tissue. Germline CDR1 reads SGHDT; CDR2 reads YYEEEE. V was pared by 4 bases and J by 0 bases, with 11 bases between. CDR3 length: 16 amino acids. Study-wide results and caveats: Absence of clones before surgery may stem from lower sequencing depth. Viral specificity was inferred only from CDR3 similarity; HCMV serostatus was unknown.

Assay: immunoSEQ multiplex PCR; the TCRdb copy retains only in-frame clones and omits some. The sample contains about 340,000 clones, 85% to 95% of which appear only once. The sequenced sample was peripheral blood, obtained approximately 5 months after surgery. This sequence joins TRBV5-6 and TRBJ1-6; D not certain. The TCR comes from a boy younger than two with tuberous sclerosis and intractable seizures. The CDR3 bases are TGTGCCAGCAGCCCTCGGGCGGGCTCCTATAATTCACCCCTCCACTTT. This translates into CASSPRAGSYNSPLHF.